The rows below give T cell receptor beta chains drawn from one sample of a study of early T cells in non-severe SARS-CoV-2 infection. MiXCR, applied by TCRdb to the 5' RACE reads, yields one record per CDR3 protein. Here the sample spans some 63,000 distinct CDR3 sequences, roughly 13% being singletons. The sequencing sample was made of whole blood. These receptors all come from an adult who was a healthcare worker with PCR-confirmed SARS-CoV-2 infection or an uninfected control (not recorded which). CDR3s leave out the opening cysteine and the closing phenylalanine or tryptophan.

J	V	length	CDR3
TRBJ2-3	TRBV9	14	ASSLPGTSGTDTQY
TRBJ2-5	TRBV10-1	14	ASSPSSQGQPETQY
TRBJ2-5	TRBV7-9	13	ASSLEASFMETQY
TRBJ1-1	TRBV3-1	12	ASRHRPEFTEAF
TRBJ2-5	TRBV6-2/TRBV6-3	13	ASSLPTGGGETQY
TRBJ1-1	TRBV30	12	AWSGGGLNTEAF
TRBJ2-3	TRBV9	14	ASSVDASSSTDTQY
TRBJ2-7	TRBV5-6	13	ASSHLLAGVYEQY
TRBJ2-3	TRBV7-8	14	ASSILPGQGTDTQY
TRBJ1-2	TRBV27	10	ASSSSTNGYT
TRBJ1-5	TRBV29-1	11	SVEVGGDQPQH
TRBJ1-2	TRBV3-1	16	ASSQRTDVEQVYYGYT
TRBJ1-1	TRBV7-2	13	ASSLKLGQGAEAF
TRBJ2-3	TRBV7-2	12	ASSLGYHPDTQY
TRBJ2-7	TRBV5-1	18	ASSLVAGTGLRDYPYEQY
TRBJ2-5	TRBV7-9	15	ASSLRVASGEGETQY
TRBJ2-1	TRBV6-2/TRBV6-3	12	ASSGTAEAGEQF
TRBJ2-5	TRBV12-3/TRBV12-4	14	ASSQGTGNPVETQY
TRBJ2-5	TRBV11-2	12	ASSFPSPTTTQY
TRBJ1-5	TRBV2	10	ANFRSNQPQH
TRBJ2-3	TRBV11-2	12	ASSLGAWGDTQY
TRBJ1-2	TRBV14	11	ASSRAGSYGYT
TRBJ1-1	TRBV29-1	9	SVKPGPEAF
TRBJ2-7	TRBV7-9	13	ASSGRTVPLGEQY
TRBJ1-2	TRBV10-3	11	AISESGHYGYT
TRBJ2-3	TRBV3-1	13	ASSHGNGGTDTQY
TRBJ2-1	TRBV11-1	10	ASSLGFDEQF
TRBJ2-1	TRBV19	10	ASSLLGNEQF
TRBJ2-1	TRBV20-1	13	SARRLAGVHNEQF
TRBJ2-7	TRBV29-1	10	SVTGAVYEQY
TRBJ2-7	TRBV5-4	12	ASSLGTGNYEQY
TRBJ2-7	TRBV29-1	9	SVRATYEQY
TRBJ1-6	TRBV6-2/TRBV6-3	16	ASSFAGHGRIRGSPLH
TRBJ2-7	TRBV7-2	13	ASSFQGIGSYEQY
TRBJ2-3	TRBV27	12	ASTARSGVDTQY
TRBJ2-2	TRBV9	10	ASQLGAGELF
TRBJ2-7	TRBV2	10	ASRRGLYEQY
TRBJ1-2	TRBV20-1	11	SVPGQGVGGYT
TRBJ2-5	TRBV20-1	13	SAKWDRGYQETQY
TRBJ2-5	TRBV6-5	11	ASSYYDQETQY
TRBJ2-2	TRBV11-2	12	AIPGLENTGELF
TRBJ1-2	TRBV7-2	11	ASSLGDSQSYT